The 23 T cell receptor beta chains in this list originate from one sample, sequenced in a study of T cells in Graves' hyperthyroidism and ophthalmopathy. Template material for amplifying TCR beta CDR3 regions consisted of RNA transcripts. With the HTBI primer set, the TCR CDR3 went through a first round of RT-PCR. TCRdb passed the multiplex PCR reads through MiXCR, listing each CDR3 protein once. The data contain hundreds of thousands of distinct CDR3 sequences, 11% to 15% of them singletons. Specimen: blood. These receptors all stem from a woman in her late teens or twenties with Graves' hyperthyroidism.

In this sample, this clonotype turned up once. V usage is TRBV11-2 and J usage is TRBJ2-2; D might be TRBD1 or TRBD2, each matching 5 bases. Germline assignment: CDR1 SGHAT and CDR2 FQNNGV. The V end lost 6 bases, the J end lost 2 bases, and 16 bases lay between the germline ends. The CDR3 is made up of 16 amino acids. CDR3 nucleotides: TGTGCCAGCAGGGGGGTCGGGGTGGTTAACACCGGGGAGCTGTTTTTT. Protein product: CASRGVGVVNTGELFF.

The chain has TRBV29-1 and TRBJ1-5; D ambiguous. There are 11 residues in the CDR3. The germline gives CDR1 SQVTM, CDR2 ANQGSEA. Trimming left V 5 bases short and J 6 bases short, with 8 bases between. CDR3 sequence reads: CSVSGPQPQHF. The CDR3 region has the DNA TGCAGCGTTTCTGGGCCTCAGCCCCAGCATTTT.

This clonotype was recorded at least ten times. V and J are TRBV28 and TRBJ2-6; D not certain. The germline V and J ends were trimmed by 2 bases and 1 base, with 6 bases remaining between them. This CDR3 has 15 amino acids. Germline V lookup: CDR1 MDHEN, CDR2 SYDVKM. In nucleotides, the CDR3 is TGTGCCAGCAGTTTAGCCGGTTCTGGGGCCAACGTCCTGACTTTC. It encodes CASSLAGSGANVLTF. Full variable domain (missing parts from reference TRBV28 and TRBJ2-6): DVKVTQSSRYLVKRTGEKVFLECVQDMDHENMFWYRQDPGLGLRLIYFSYDVKMKEKGDIPEGYSVSREKKERFSLILESASTNQTSMYLCASSLAGSGANVLTFGAGSRLTVL.

This clonotype came up a few times. DNA for the CDR3: TGTGCCAGCAGCGTCGGGACTAGCGGGAGGGCCCTCAACATTCAGTACTTC. Amino acid sequence: CASSVGTSGRALNIQYF. This chain joins TRBV9 and TRBJ2-4; 16 nucleotides agree with TRBD2. J was trimmed by 7 bases and V by 2 bases; bases with no gene match: 6. The V gene's germline CDR1 is SGDLS and CDR2 YYNGEE. The CDR3 is made up of 17 amino acids.

V and J are TRBV24-1 and TRBJ2-1; 9 positions match TRBD2. Germline V gives CDR1 KGHDR, CDR2 SFDVKD. CDR3 length: 16 residues. Trimming cost V 4 bases and J 4 bases; bases outside gene matches: 7. The CDR3 sequence is CATSDPGLAEYNEQFF. CDR3 coding DNA: TGTGCCACCAGTGACCCGGGACTAGCAGAATACAATGAGCAGTTCTTC.

The chain links TRBV19 to TRBJ2-7, with D perhaps matching TRBD1 (6 bases). V gave up 5 bases and J gave up 5 bases, with 13 bases separating them. In germline, CDR1 is LNHDA, CDR2 SQIVND (reference sequence). CDR3 size: 13 residues. The CDR3 nucleotides are TGTGCCAGTAGTCTAATACAGGGAGACGAGCAGTACTTC. Its protein product is CASSLIQGDEQYF.

The rearrangement joins TRBV18 to TRBJ1-2; D call uncertain. Germline V gives CDR1 KGHSH, CDR2 LQKENI. CDR3 size: 13 residues. Trimming pared 2 bases from V and 4 bases from J, leaving 8 bases between. Here the CDR3 DNA reads TGTGCCAGCTCACCAGGGCCTAGCTATGGCTACACCTTC. This sequence encodes CASSPGPSYGYTF.

This clonotype was recorded a few times. This chain uses TRBV15 with TRBJ1-4, with a weak D call TRBD1 (6 bases). The CDR3 runs 16 residues. CDR1 and CDR2 (germline): LNHNV, YYDKDF (reference sequence). With 0 bases removed from V and 6 bases from J, the gap between germline ends came to 14 bases. The CDR3 DNA reads TGTGCCACCAGCAGAGATAATGGGGGCTCCCATGAAAAACTGTTTTTT. Amino acid sequence: CATSRDNGGSHEKLFF.

This clonotype was recorded at least ten times. An end of the junction differs from the germline gene, which may be a read error. This chain joins TRBV2 and TRBJ1-6; 7 bases map to TRBD1. Germline CDR1 SNHLY, CDR2 FYNNEI. The CDR3 is 11 amino acids. The DNA for the CDR3 is TGTGCCAGCAGGGAAGACAGGGCCCTCCACTTT. Translation gives CASREDRALHF.

This clonotype was counted a few times. The chain links TRBV11-2 to TRBJ2-1; 7 bases match TRBD1. This CDR3 is 18 amino acids long. Germline V gene sequence: CDR1 SGHAT, CDR2 FQNNGV. The V and J ends lost 2 bases and 7 bases, in that order; junction bases with no gene match: 17. The CDR3 bases are TGTGCCAGCAGCTTAAAACTCTTCCGGGACAGCATTACAAATGAGCAGTTCTTC. It encodes CASSLKLFRDSITNEQFF.

This clonotype has just a few counts. In DNA form, the CDR3 reads TGTGCCAGCAGCTTCGCGTCTTCCTACAATGAGCAGTTCTTC. It encodes CASSFASSYNEQFF. The chain links TRBV7-9 to TRBJ2-1; the D is unclear. Trimming left V 3 bases short and J 1 base short, with 7 bases between. The CDR3 is 14 amino acids. CDR1 and CDR2 from the germline V gene are SEHNR and FQNEAQ (reference sequence).

This clonotype was seen more than once but under ten times. This rearrangement joins TRBV5-1 to TRBJ2-3; no reliable D call. The CDR3 spans 14 residues. V lost 6 bases, J lost 0 bases, and 11 bases lay in between. Looked up from germline, CDR1 is SGHRS and CDR2 is YFSETQ. CDR3 sequence (DNA): TGCGCCAGCAACCCGTTTTTTAGCACAGATACGCAGTATTTT. This codes for CASNPFFSTDTQYF.

This clonotype was recorded at least ten times. V gene TRBV13 combines with J gene TRBJ2-5; 8 positions match TRBD2. V trimming: 5 bases; J trimming: 2 bases; junction bases outside the gene matches: 4. The CDR3 consists of 14 residues. The germline CDR1 and CDR2 sequences are PRHDT and FYEKMQ (reference sequence). The DNA of the CDR3 is TGTGCCAGCAGCCCCACTAGCGGACAAGAGACCCAGTACTTC. It translates to CASSPTSGQETQYF.

This clonotype was picked up many times. The chain uses TRBV20-1 and TRBJ2-3; D possibly corresponds to TRBD2 (6 bases). The ends were cut back, 5 bases at V and 6 bases at J, with 33 bases in the middle. Looked up from germline, CDR1 is DFQATT and CDR2 is SNEGSKA (reference sequence). There are 19 residues in the CDR3. The chain's CDR3 is CSADWAPISGKPRRDTQYF. DNA for the CDR3: TGCAGTGCTGATTGGGCACCCATTAGCGGCAAGCCGCGGAGGGATACGCAGTATTTT.

This clonotype was counted at least ten times. The chain joins TRBV30 to TRBJ2-7; D is uncertain. Trimming stripped 3 bases from V and 5 bases from J, with 17 bases between. The CDR3 loop spans 14 amino acids. Germline V CDR1 and CDR2: GTSNPN, SVGIG (reference sequence). The CDR3 sequence is CAWSALGVVDEQYF. CDR3 DNA: TGTGCCTGGAGCGCCTTAGGAGTTGTGGACGAGCAGTACTTC. The full variable domain, its missing parts supplied by reference TRBV30 and TRBJ2-7, is SQTIHQWPATLVQPVGSPLSLECTVEGTSNPNLYWYRQAAGRGLQLLFYSVGIGQISSEVPQNLSASRPQDRQFILSSKKLLLSDSGFYLCAWSALGVVDEQYFGPGTRLTVT.

A few counts support this clonotype. V and J are TRBV6-2 or TRBV6-3 and TRBJ2-5; D is ambiguous. There are 15 residues in the CDR3. Germline CDR1 reads MNHEY; CDR2 reads SVGEGT. The V end was cut by 7 bases, the J end by 1 base, with 16 bases between. CDR3 bases: TGTGCCAGCAATCTTCCCCGGGCGGCCCAAGAGACCCAGTACTTC. Residues: CASNLPRAAQETQYF.

This clonotype was observed a few times. This chain links TRBV6-1 with TRBJ2-7; TRBD1 aligns across 11 bases. V shed 8 bases, J shed 4 bases, and the junction held 4 bases outside the gene matches. The CDR3 has 13 residues. Germline V lookup: CDR1 MNHNS, CDR2 SASEGT. Written as DNA, the CDR3 is TGTGCCAGCCAAGGACAGGGGGCTTACGAGCAGTACTTC. It codes for CASQGQGAYEQYF.

This clonotype was detected only once. This rearrangement joins TRBV3-1 to TRBJ1-4, with 11 bases fitting TRBD1. Germline V gene lookup returns CDR1 LGHDT and CDR2 YNNKEL (reference sequence). This CDR3 is built from 14 residues. V lost 2 bases to trimming and J lost 8 bases; unmatched junction nucleotides: 1. CDR3 DNA: TGTGCCAGCAGCCAACGGGACAGGGGGGAAAAACTGTTTTTT. Its protein is CASSQRDRGEKLFF.

This clonotype was seen many times. V gene TRBV6-2 or TRBV6-3 combines with J gene TRBJ2-3; 8 bases map to TRBD2. The trim removed 6 bases at V and 2 bases at J, leaving 4 bases unmatched. The CDR3 extends over 14 amino acids. In germline, CDR1 is MNHEY, CDR2 SVGEGT. The CDR3 spells CASSGLAPTDTQYF. DNA for the CDR3: TGTGCCAGCAGCGGACTAGCCCCCACAGATACGCAGTATTTT.

The table lists this clonotype with a count of one. A much larger clone lies a single base off, so this may be a read error. The rearrangement uses TRBV27 and TRBJ1-5, with 10 bases matching TRBD1. V trimming: 5 bases; J trimming: 0 bases; junction bases outside the gene matches: 4. This CDR3 has 16 amino acids. Germline V CDR1 and CDR2: MNHEY, SMNVEV (reference sequence). The CDR3 DNA sequence: TGTGCCAGCAGTGCCGGGACAGGGGATAGCAATCAGCCCCAGCATTTT. It specifies CASSAGTGDSNQPQHF.

There are a few counts of this clonotype. This chain joins TRBV2 and TRBJ2-5; a weak D match, TRBD1 (6 bases). The CDR3 is 13 residues long. From germline, CDR1 is SNHLY and CDR2 FYNNEI. V lost 11 bases, J lost 7 bases, and 20 bases lay in between. The CDR3 here is CAGLQGTHGTQYF. CDR3 coding DNA: TGTGCCGGATTGCAGGGGACCCACGGGACCCAGTACTTC.

This clonotype has a count of ten or more. The V gene is TRBV12-3 or TRBV12-4, the J gene TRBJ2-1; D unclear. The CDR3 runs to 12 residues. The ends were cut back, 6 bases at V and 10 bases at J, with 13 bases in the middle. Here the CDR3 reads CASSTKALEQFF. Written as DNA, the CDR3 is TGTGCCAGCAGCACGAAGGCCCTAGAGCAGTTCTTC.

V gene TRBV24-1 combines with J gene TRBJ1-1; 8 bases align to TRBD1. CDR3 length: 14 amino acids. The germline V gene encodes CDR1 KGHDR and CDR2 SFDVKD. Trimming removed 4 bases from V and 8 bases from J; junction bases left unmatched: 8. In DNA form, the CDR3 reads TGTGCCACCAGTGAAGCCGGGACAGGATCGGAAGCTTTCTTT. Translating gives CATSEAGTGSEAFF.